Following are 24 T cell receptor beta chains from one sample sequenced in a study of cytomegalovirus exposure and HLA in healthy donors. Assay: immunoSEQ multiplex PCR; the TCRdb copy retains only in-frame clones and omits some. The sample contains about 65,000 clones, about 94% of which appear only once. The sequenced sample was PBMCs. The origin of the receptors is a man aged 18 to 35 in good health and CMV-seropositive.

In its sample, this clone was seen once. V usage is TRBV5-4 and J usage is TRBJ2-1, with 10 nucleotides matching TRBD2. CDR1 SGHNT and CDR2 YYREEE come from the germline V gene (reference sequence). With 9 bases clipped from V and 2 bases from J, the junction kept 14 bases outside the gene matches. The length of the CDR3 is 17 residues. The CDR3 loop is CATVGLAGEGAYNEQFF. CDR3 bases: TGTGCCACCGTCGGTCTAGCGGGAGAGGGCGCCTACAATGAGCAGTTCTTC.

V is TRBV7-9 and J is TRBJ2-7; 12 bases align to TRBD1. The junction had 7 bases not matched to a gene; V was cut back by 4 bases and J by 6 bases. The CDR3 runs 15 residues. Germline lookup yields CDR1 SEHNR and CDR2 FQNEAQ (reference sequence). CDR3 in DNA: TGTGCCAGCAGCTCCTCCGGGACAGGGGGCGGCGAGCAGTACTTC. Encoded protein: CASSSSGTGGGEQYF. Combining the CDR3 with reference TRBV7-9 and TRBJ2-7 gives the whole variable domain DTGVSQNPRHKITKRGQNVTFRCDPISEHNRLYWYRQTLGQGPEFLTYFQNEAQLEKSRLLSDRFSAERPKGSFSTLEIQRTEQGDSAMYLCASSSSGTGGGEQYFGPGTRLTVT.

The chain couples TRBV7-6 to TRBJ2-7; D not certain. V was shortened by 0 bases and J by 3 bases, with 9 bases between the two germline ends. Germline CDR1 and CDR2: SGHVS and FNYEAQ. This CDR3 is 14 amino acids long. CDR3: CASSLAPVSYEQYF. As DNA, the CDR3 is TGTGCCAGCAGCTTAGCGCCTGTCAGCTACGAGCAGTACTTC.

This sequence joins TRBV5-1 and TRBJ1-2; a possible D gene is TRBD1 (6 bases). This CDR3 region has 14 residues. V lost 1 base and J lost 4, with 11 bases in between. Germline-derived CDR1 and CDR2 are SGHRS and YFSETQ. The CDR3 region is CASSLPGVLYGYTF. In DNA, the CDR3 is TGCGCCAGCAGCTTGCCAGGGGTCCTCTATGGCTACACCTTC.

The chain joins TRBV30 to TRBJ1-1; weak D call: TRBD1 (5 bases). The CDR3 has 14 residues. The V and J ends lost 5 bases and 4 bases respectively, with 17 bases between them. In germline, CDR1 is GTSNPN, CDR2 SVGIG (reference sequence). CDR3 amino acids: CAWAWGRPATEAFF. The CDR3 coding sequence is TGTGCCTGGGCCTGGGGCAGGCCCGCCACTGAAGCTTTCTTT.

This clone was seen just once. This chain links TRBV28 with TRBJ1-2; perhaps TRBD1 as D (5 bases). CDR3 length equals 14 residues. The V gene lost 3 bases and the J gene lost 3 bases, with 11 bases spanning the gap. Germline V gene data show CDR1 as MDHEN and CDR2 as SYDVKM. This CDR3 reads CASSFAGLDYGYTF. As DNA, the CDR3 is TGTGCCAGCAGTTTTGCAGGGCTGGACTATGGCTACACCTTC.

The genes are TRBV23-1 and TRBJ2-3; possibly TRBD1 for D (6 bases). TRBV23-1 qualifies as an ORF whose function is uncertain. The V and J ends lost 4 bases and 0 bases respectively, with 20 bases between them. CDR3 size: 18 residues. The CDR3 here is CASSRGQCQGNSTDTQYF. Written as DNA, the CDR3 is TGCGCCAGCAGTCGAGGACAGTGTCAGGGAAATAGCACAGATACGCAGTATTTT.

V and J are TRBV20-1 and TRBJ2-5; possibly TRBD2 for D (6 bases). CDR3 length equals 11 residues. Trimming shortened V by 7 bases and J by 4 bases, and 10 bases separated the two germline ends. Germline-derived CDR1 and CDR2 are DFQATT and SNEGSKA (reference sequence). CDR3 nucleotide sequence: TGCAGTGAAGAGGGAGGAGAGACCCAGTACTTC. It yields the protein CSEEGGETQYF.

The genes are TRBV7-6 and TRBJ2-7; TRBD2 matches 13 bases. From germline, CDR1 is SGHVS and CDR2 FNYEAQ. The CDR3 runs to 15 residues. V trimming: 6 bases; J trimming: 1 base; junction bases outside the gene matches: 3. CDR3 in DNA: TGTGCCAGCAGGCCACTAGCGGGAGGGTCCTACGAGCAGTACTTC. It codes for CASRPLAGGSYEQYF.

This clone was seen a few times. This chain uses TRBV6-5 with TRBJ1-4, with 8 bases lining up with TRBD1. V lost 0 bases, J lost 7 bases, and 7 bases stayed unmatched. Germline V gene data show CDR1 as MNHEY and CDR2 as SVGAGI. The CDR3 extends over 16 amino acids. CDR3: CASSYSTGTGSEKLFF. The CDR3, as DNA: TGTGCCAGCAGTTACTCAACCGGGACAGGTAGTGAAAAACTGTTTTTT.

The rearrangement uses TRBV27 and TRBJ2-6, with 8 positions matching TRBD2. The CDR3 spans 16 residues. Germline-derived CDR1 and CDR2 are MNHEY and SMNVEV (reference sequence). The ends lost 3 bases at V and 2 bases at J; junction bases unmatched: 3. As DNA, the CDR3 is TGTGCCAGCAGTTTTCTCGGGGGGGCTGGGGCCAACGTCCTGACTTTC. This codes for CASSFLGGAGANVLTF.

This clone has a single count. The J gene is TRBJ2-7, the V gene TRBV29-1, with 9 nucleotides matching TRBD1. The CDR3 spans 16 residues. Germline lookup yields CDR1 SQVTM and CDR2 ANQGSEA. J was trimmed by 7 bases and V by 6 bases; bases with no gene match: 19. The CDR3 loop is CSVASAPGQGPWEQYF. The CDR3 bases are TGCAGCGTAGCCTCCGCCCCAGGACAGGGGCCTTGGGAGCAGTACTTC.

The chain carries TRBV19 and TRBJ1-1; 7 bases map to TRBD1. Germline V gene sequence: CDR1 LNHDA, CDR2 SQIVND (reference sequence). This CDR3 has 20 residues. J was trimmed by 0 bases and V by 3 bases; bases with no gene match: 19. The CDR3 protein is CASSIPIHLVWDSMNTEAFF. As DNA, the CDR3 is TGTGCCAGTAGTATCCCAATACATCTCGTATGGGACAGCATGAACACTGAAGCTTTCTTT. The entire variable domain, with the rest obtained from reference TRBV19 and TRBJ1-1, is as follows: DGGITQSPKYLFRKEGQNVTLSCEQNLNHDAMYWYRQDPGQGLRLIYYSQIVNDFQKGDIAEGYSVSREKKESFPLTVTSAQKNPTAFYLCASSIPIHLVWDSMNTEAFFGQGTRLTVV.

The J gene is TRBJ1-1, the V gene TRBV30; 7 bases line up with TRBD1. The CDR3 sequence is 22 residues long. Germline lookup yields CDR1 GTSNPN and CDR2 SVGIG (reference sequence). With 0 bases clipped from V and 0 bases from J, the junction kept 25 bases outside the gene matches. The DNA of the CDR3 is TGTGCCTGGAGTGTTCCGGCCCTGGGGACAGCCGGCAACTCCTCCTTGAACACTGAAGCTTTCTTT. Translating it yields CAWSVPALGTAGNSSLNTEAFF.

This chain links TRBV7-3 with TRBJ2-1, with a possible D match to TRBD2 (6 bases). CDR3 size: 16 residues. The V gene's germline CDR1 is SGHTA and CDR2 FQGTGA. V gave up 1 base and J gave up 0 bases, with 10 bases separating them. The CDR3 here is CASSLRAGSSYNEQFF. CDR3 sequence (DNA): TGTGCCAGCAGCTTAAGAGCCGGGAGCTCCTACAATGAGCAGTTCTTC. The whole variable domain, filled in from reference TRBV7-3 and TRBJ2-1, reads GAGVSQTPSNKVTEKGKYVELRCDPISGHTALYWYRQSLGQGPEFLIYFQGTGAADDSGLPNDRFFAVRPEGSVSTLKIQRTERGDSAVYLCASSLRAGSSYNEQFFGPGTRLTVL.

As concerns this clone: The germline gene is not matched at one end of the junction; a read error may be the cause. This chain uses TRBV7-7 with TRBJ2-5; weak D call: TRBD1 (6 bases). From germline, CDR1 is SSHAT and CDR2 FNYEAQ (reference sequence). There are 14 residues in the CDR3. CDR3 DNA sequence: TGTGCTAGCAGCTCTGGGGGCCATCAAGAGACCCAGTACTTC. Protein sequence: CASSSGGHQETQYF.

This chain joins TRBV27 and TRBJ1-1; 11 positions match TRBD1. The CDR3 is 16 residues long. The trim removed 5 bases at V and 1 base at J, leaving 6 bases unmatched. CDR1 MNHEY and CDR2 SMNVEV come from the germline V gene (reference sequence). CDR3 region: CASSRRTGGANTEAFF. The CDR3 region has the DNA TGTGCCAGCAGTCGTAGGACAGGGGGCGCGAACACTGAAGCTTTCTTT.

This chain links TRBV4-3 with TRBJ2-7; 7 bases are a match to TRBD2. This CDR3 has 15 amino acids. After removal of 0 bases from V and 3 bases from J, the junction contained 5 bases not matched to a gene. Germline loops: CDR1 LGHNA, CDR2 YSLEER. The CDR3 region is CASSQEAGVLYEQYF. CDR3 in DNA: TGCGCCAGCAGCCAAGAGGCGGGAGTCCTCTACGAGCAGTACTTC.

The chain's CDR3 is CASSIGGAGTTDTQYF. The CDR3 DNA sequence: TGTGCCAGTAGTATAGGCGGAGCGGGGACCACAGATACGCAGTATTTT. The genes are TRBV19 and TRBJ2-3; the match to TRBD2 covers 7 bases. CDR1 is LNHDA and CDR2 is SQIVND in the germline V gene (reference sequence). The CDR3 is 16 amino acids. The trim removed 1 base at V and 2 bases at J, leaving 6 bases unmatched.

This sequence joins TRBV7-2 and TRBJ1-1; D remains ambiguous. V was cut by 2 bases and J by 8 bases, with 9 bases left in between. CDR1 and CDR2 (germline): SGHTA, FQGNSA. CDR3 length equals 12 residues. The CDR3: CASSLLAGEAFF. CDR3 coding DNA: TGTGCCAGCAGCTTATTGGCGGGGGAAGCTTTCTTT. Filled out from reference TRBV7-2 and TRBJ1-1, the complete variable domain reads GAGVSQSPSNKVTEKGKDVELRCDPISGHTALYWYRQSLGQGLEFLIYFQGNSAPDKSGLPSDRFSAERTGGSVSTLTIQRTQQEDSAVYLCASSLLAGEAFFGQGTRLTVV.

The chain carries TRBV6-1 and TRBJ2-7, with TRBD1 matching 7 bases. J was trimmed by 2 bases and V by 8 bases; bases with no gene match: 3. This CDR3 spans 12 amino acids. Germline CDR1 and CDR2: MNHNS and SASEGT. The CDR3 is CASAGTAYEQYF. The DNA of the CDR3 is TGTGCCAGCGCCGGGACAGCCTACGAGCAGTACTTC.

CDR3 residues: CASSLAGSTDTQYF. In DNA form, the CDR3 reads TGTGCCAGCAGTTTAGCGGGCAGCACAGATACGCAGTATTTT. This rearrangement joins TRBV27 to TRBJ2-3; weak D call: TRBD2 (5 bases). CDR3 size: 14 residues. CDR1 is MNHEY and CDR2 is SMNVEV in the germline V gene (reference sequence). V dropped 2 bases and J dropped 0 bases, with 6 bases sitting between them.

V is TRBV7-9 and J is TRBJ2-7, with TRBD1 as a possible D gene (6 bases). CDR1 is SEHNR and CDR2 is FQNEAQ in the germline V gene (reference sequence). V dropped 5 bases and J dropped 0 bases, with 17 bases sitting between them. The CDR3 length is 16 residues. The CDR3 spells CASSPGLGQRSYEQYF. The CDR3 coding sequence is TGTGCCAGCAGCCCGGGGTTGGGACAACGCTCCTACGAGCAGTACTTC.

This chain connects TRBV27 to TRBJ2-5; weak D call: TRBD2 (5 bases). V dropped 4 bases and J dropped 5 bases, with 11 bases sitting between them. This CDR3 region has 13 residues. Per the germline V gene, CDR1 is MNHEY and CDR2 is SMNVEV (reference sequence). The CDR3: CASSSKRSETQYF. The DNA for the CDR3 is TGTGCCAGCAGTTCCAAGCGGTCCGAGACCCAGTACTTC.